The rows below give T cell receptor beta chains drawn from one sample of a study of T cell responses to AZD1222 COVID-19 vaccine. Method: immunoSEQ multiplex PCR; TCRdb's copy keeps in-frame clones and lacks some. The top ten clones hold approximately 4.5% of a sample with 100,000 to 150,000 clones, more than 80% of them seen once. Material: peripheral blood, obtained on day 0 of AZD1222 vaccination. All receptors come from an adult in good health. Each CDR3 is given with its conserved first and last residue. Fields, in order: CDR3 length, V gene, J gene, CDR3 protein.

10,TRBV2,TRBJ1-4,CASKYGKLFF
14,TRBV7-2,TRBJ2-3,CASRGYPSTDTQYF
15,TRBV30,TRBJ1-5,CAWKRPDRGLQPQHF
13,TRBV28,TRBJ1-2,CASRGQRFYGYTF
13,TRBV12-3/TRBV12-4,TRBJ2-6,CASSFAGANVLTF
19,TRBV6-1,TRBJ2-6,CASSEWPGLGMSGANVLTF
17,TRBV21-1,TRBJ2-1,CASSNGPSRESYNEQFF
15,TRBV7-8,TRBJ2-4,CASSQAGGPINIQYF
15,TRBV7-2,TRBJ1-5,CASSLSPGWNQPQHF
13,TRBV7-4,TRBJ2-7,CASSLKGGYEQYF
15,TRBV28,TRBJ1-2,CASSPGTGALYGYTF
15,TRBV6-2/TRBV6-3,TRBJ1-6,CASSFQDQRNSPLHF
11,TRBV2,TRBJ1-1,CASSEEGSAFF
15,TRBV18,TRBJ2-7,CASVTGKGSSYEQYF
16,TRBV7-3,TRBJ2-2,CASSFDSPLNTGELFF
16,TRBV28,TRBJ1-2,CASFSTVGGAFHGYTF
14,TRBV7-3,TRBJ1-1,CASSLGTGTTEAFF
12,TRBV30,TRBJ1-1,CAWIGVRTEAFF
14,TRBV18,TRBJ2-7,CASSARGSIDEQYF
15,TRBV18,TRBJ1-3,CASSPEQGLGNTIYF
16,TRBV4-1,TRBJ1-2,CASSPSGGSYNYGYTF
20,TRBV15,TRBJ2-3,CATSRDLAGVGSARTDTQYF
16,TRBV15,TRBJ1-1,CATSSPPGGINTEAFF
14,TRBV5-1,TRBJ2-3,CASSIGTRTDTQYF
15,TRBV7-8,TRBJ2-1,CASSRGGDQDNEQFF
14,TRBV7-9,TRBJ1-2,CASNLGHPNYGYTF
15,TRBV14,TRBJ1-2,CASSQVFGFNYGYTF
14,TRBV2,TRBJ1-5,CASSESNPNQPQHF